These 8 T cell receptor beta chains share one sample of origin, sequenced in a study of blood T cell repertoires in COVID-19. Sequencing used immunoSEQ multiplex PCR; TCRdb keeps in-frame clones, though not all of them. The table lists 250,000 to 300,000 clones, roughly 93% of them singletons, with approximately 2.5% in the top ten. Sequencing used PBMCs or T cells enriched from blood (not recorded which). These receptors all come from a woman in her forties with acute COVID-19.

This clone was detected only a few times. The chain employs TRBV7-9 and TRBJ2-7, with 10 bases identical to TRBD1. Germline-derived CDR1 and CDR2 are SEHNR and FQNEAQ (reference sequence). CDR3 length: 14 amino acids. V was clipped by 8 bases and J by 3 bases; unmatched bases: 7. In DNA form, the CDR3 reads TGTGCCAGCGGCGACAGGGACAGGGGCTACGAGCAGTACTTC. Translated, it gives CASGDRDRGYEQYF.

The chain combines TRBV27 with TRBJ1-1; 7 bases fit TRBD1. Germline CDR1 is MNHEY and CDR2 is SMNVEV (reference sequence). This CDR3 comprises 14 residues. The junction had 2 bases not matched to a gene; V was cut back by 2 bases and J by 2 bases. The CDR3 DNA follows: TGTGCCAGCAGTTTAGACAGGGTTAACACTGAAGCTTTCTTT. Protein: CASSLDRVNTEAFF.

CDR3 residues: CASGLVGTTGMNTEAFF. DNA for the CDR3: TGTGCTAGTGGTTTGGTCGGTACTACAGGGATGAACACTGAAGCTTTCTTT. The rearrangement joins TRBV12-5 to TRBJ1-1; D is possibly TRBD1 (6 bases). The V and J ends lost 0 bases and 0 bases respectively, with 14 bases between them. The CDR3 loop spans 17 amino acids. From germline, CDR1 is LGHNT and CDR2 FRNRAP.

This chain connects TRBV12-5 to TRBJ2-2; possibly TRBD1 for D (6 bases). V was clipped by 1 base and J by 6 bases, with 6 bases between them. Germline CDR1 is LGHNT and CDR2 is FRNRAP. The length of the CDR3 is 13 residues. The CDR3 reads CASGLGGPGELFF. The CDR3 DNA is TGTGCTAGTGGTTTGGGGGGGCCCGGGGAGCTGTTTTTT.

The rearrangement links TRBV7-6 to TRBJ1-5; TRBD1 agrees at 8 bases. Germline assignment: CDR1 SGHVS and CDR2 FNYEAQ. This CDR3 spans 13 amino acids. V lost 3 bases to trimming and J lost 7 bases; unmatched junction nucleotides: 2. The CDR3 sequence: CASSLGQAQPQHF. In DNA, the CDR3 is TGTGCCAGCAGCTTGGGACAGGCCCAGCCCCAGCATTTT.

J is TRBJ2-5 and V is TRBV5-5; TRBD2 agrees at 9 bases. V lost 3 bases and J lost 0; bases outside the gene matches: 6. From germline, CDR1 is SGHKS and CDR2 YYEKEE (reference sequence). This CDR3 comprises 16 residues. Written as DNA, the CDR3 is TGTGCCAGCAGCTCCGAGCGGGGGGTGTACCAAGAGACCCAGTACTTC. It is translated as CASSSERGVYQETQYF. Full variable domain (missing parts from reference TRBV5-5 and TRBJ2-5): DAGVTQSPTHLIKTRGQQVTLRCSPISGHKSVSWYQQVLGQGPQFIFQYYEKEERGRGNFPDRFSARQFPNYSSELNVNALLLGDSALYLCASSSERGVYQETQYFGPGTRLLVL.

About this clone itself: A read error may account for a junction end that differs from germline. The rearrangement links TRBV7-9 to TRBJ1-2; 10 nucleotides align to TRBD1. The CDR3 has 14 amino acids. CDR1 and CDR2 (germline): SEHNR, FQNEAQ (reference sequence). The CDR3 DNA follows: TGTGCCAGCAGTTTAGGACAGGGGGAATCGGGCTACACCTTC. It is translated as CASSLGQGESGYTF. Supplemented by reference TRBV7-9 and TRBJ1-2, the full variable domain reads DTGVSQNPRHKITKRGQNVTFRCDPISEHNRLYWYRQTLGQGPEFLTYFQNEAQLEKSRLLSDRFSAERPKGSFSTLEIQRTEQGDSAMYLCASSLGQGESGYTFGSGTRLTVV.

This chain joins TRBV28 and TRBJ1-2; D unclear. The CDR3 totals 15 residues. V lost 6 bases and J 4 bases, leaving 18 bases between the germline ends. Germline V gene data show CDR1 as MDHEN and CDR2 as SYDVKM. Here the CDR3 DNA reads TGTGCCAGCAGCCAGACTACGTTCTCTTTCTATGGCTACACCTTC. It translates to CASSQTTFSFYGYTF.